This TCR beta chain was recovered during a study of T-cell memory formation after mild COVID-19. Overall study findings and caveats: Whereas later expanders leaned CD4+, clones contracting day 15 to 85 showed a balanced CD4/CD8 makeup.

Between the trimmed V and J ends, which lost 5 bases and 2 bases, there was a span of 6 bases. Germline V CDR1 and CDR2: SEHNR, FQNEAQ (reference sequence). This CDR3 spans 12 amino acids. In TCRdb, the 5' RACE reads were re-called with MiXCR into one record per CDR3 protein. The repertoire includes roughly 150,000 distinct CDR3 sequences, about 15% of them detected once, and 12% to 15% sits in the top ten. This clonotype was counted ten times or more. Its cognate antigen is unknown. The source of this sequence is an adult woman who had mild COVID-19 (a few samples of this study predate the infection). Cell type and time point are not known. Sequencing was performed on PBMCs or a T cell subset sorted from them (not recorded which). The gene calls are TRBV7-9 and TRBJ2-5, with D unclear. CDR3 region: CASSPIQETQYF. CDR3 nucleotides: TGTGCCAGCAGCCCCATTCAAGAGACCCAGTACTTC.